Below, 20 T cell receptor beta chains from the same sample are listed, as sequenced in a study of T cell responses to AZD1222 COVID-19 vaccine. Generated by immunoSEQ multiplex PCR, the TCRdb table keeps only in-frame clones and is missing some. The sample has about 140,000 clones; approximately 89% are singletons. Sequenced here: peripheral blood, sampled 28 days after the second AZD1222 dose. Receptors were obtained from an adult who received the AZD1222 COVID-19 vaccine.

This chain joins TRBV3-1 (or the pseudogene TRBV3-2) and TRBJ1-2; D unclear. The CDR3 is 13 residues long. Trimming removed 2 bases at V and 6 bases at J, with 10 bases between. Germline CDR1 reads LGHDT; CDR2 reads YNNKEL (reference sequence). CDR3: CASSQQVIDGYTF. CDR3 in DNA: TGTGCCAGCAGCCAACAGGTTATCGATGGCTACACCTTC.

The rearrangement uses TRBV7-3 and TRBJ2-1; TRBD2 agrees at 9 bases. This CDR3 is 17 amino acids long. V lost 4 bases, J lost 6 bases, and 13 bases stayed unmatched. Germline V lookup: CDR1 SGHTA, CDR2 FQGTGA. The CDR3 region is CASSSDPHSGSFNEQFF. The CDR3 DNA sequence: TGTGCCAGCAGCTCGGATCCTCATAGCGGGAGTTTCAATGAGCAGTTCTTC.

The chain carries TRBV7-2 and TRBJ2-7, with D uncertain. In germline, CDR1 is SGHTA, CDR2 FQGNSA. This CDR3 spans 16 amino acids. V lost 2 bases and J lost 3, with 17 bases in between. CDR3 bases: TGTGCCAGCAGCTTATTCTTGGGGTCCGGCGACTACGAGCAGTACTTC. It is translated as CASSLFLGSGDYEQYF.

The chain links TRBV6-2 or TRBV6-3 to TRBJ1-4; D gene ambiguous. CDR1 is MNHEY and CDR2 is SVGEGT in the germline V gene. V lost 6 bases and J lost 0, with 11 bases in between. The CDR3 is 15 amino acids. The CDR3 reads CASSHGGATNEKLFF. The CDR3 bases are TGTGCCAGCAGCCACGGTGGGGCAACTAATGAAAAACTGTTTTTT.

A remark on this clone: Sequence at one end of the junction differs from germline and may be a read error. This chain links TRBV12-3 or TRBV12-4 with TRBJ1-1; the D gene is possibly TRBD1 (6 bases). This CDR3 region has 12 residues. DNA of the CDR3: TGTGCCAGCCACACCGGGGGGGCTGACGCTTTCTTT. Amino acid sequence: CASHTGGADAFF.

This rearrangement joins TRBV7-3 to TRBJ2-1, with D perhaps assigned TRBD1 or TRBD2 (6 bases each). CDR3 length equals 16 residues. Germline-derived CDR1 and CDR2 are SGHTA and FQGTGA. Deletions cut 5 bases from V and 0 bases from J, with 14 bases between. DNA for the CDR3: TGTGCCAGCAGCCCAAGAGGGGGGAGCTCCTACAATGAGCAGTTCTTC. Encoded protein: CASSPRGGSSYNEQFF.

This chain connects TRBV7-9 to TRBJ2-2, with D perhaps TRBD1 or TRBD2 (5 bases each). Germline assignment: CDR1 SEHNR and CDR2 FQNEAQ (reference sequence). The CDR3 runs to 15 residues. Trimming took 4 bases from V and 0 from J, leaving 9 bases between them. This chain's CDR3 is CASSSGTANTGELFF. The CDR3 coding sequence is TGTGCCAGCAGCTCCGGGACGGCGAACACCGGGGAGCTGTTTTTT.

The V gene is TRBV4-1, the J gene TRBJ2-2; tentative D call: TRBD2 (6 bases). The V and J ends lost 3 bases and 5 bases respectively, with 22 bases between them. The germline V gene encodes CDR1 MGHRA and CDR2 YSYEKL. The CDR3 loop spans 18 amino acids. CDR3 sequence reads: CASSQLWAGPRGTGELFF. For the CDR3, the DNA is TGCGCCAGCAGCCAGCTATGGGCGGGACCACGAGGGACCGGGGAGCTGTTTTTT.

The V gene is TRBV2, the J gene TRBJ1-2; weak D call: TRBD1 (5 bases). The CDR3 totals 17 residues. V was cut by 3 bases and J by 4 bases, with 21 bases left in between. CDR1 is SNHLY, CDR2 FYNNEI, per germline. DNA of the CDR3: TGTGCCAGCAGTGAGGACGTCGGGACGCCACTATCCTATGGCTACACCTTC. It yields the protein CASSEDVGTPLSYGYTF.

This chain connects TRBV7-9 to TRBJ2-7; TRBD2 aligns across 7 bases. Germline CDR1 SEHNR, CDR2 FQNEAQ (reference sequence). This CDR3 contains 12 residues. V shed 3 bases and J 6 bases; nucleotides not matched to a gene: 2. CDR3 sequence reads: CASSFGEGEQYF. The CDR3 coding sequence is TGTGCCAGCAGCTTCGGGGAGGGCGAGCAGTACTTC.

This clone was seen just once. CDR3: CASSPDSGRYTEAFF. DNA for the CDR3: TGTGCCAGCAGCCCCGACTCTGGGAGATACACTGAAGCTTTCTTT. The rearrangement joins TRBV11-3 to TRBJ1-1; D is undetermined. V lost 5 bases, J lost 3 bases, and 16 bases lay in between. The CDR3 has 15 residues. In germline, CDR1 is SGHNT, CDR2 YENEEA.

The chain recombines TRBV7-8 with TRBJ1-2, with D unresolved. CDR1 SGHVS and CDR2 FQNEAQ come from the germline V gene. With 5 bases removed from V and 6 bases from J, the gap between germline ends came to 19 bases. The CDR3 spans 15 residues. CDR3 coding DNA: TGTGCCAGCAGCCTAGACCGGATCTATTCACATGGCTACACCTTC. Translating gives CASSLDRIYSHGYTF.

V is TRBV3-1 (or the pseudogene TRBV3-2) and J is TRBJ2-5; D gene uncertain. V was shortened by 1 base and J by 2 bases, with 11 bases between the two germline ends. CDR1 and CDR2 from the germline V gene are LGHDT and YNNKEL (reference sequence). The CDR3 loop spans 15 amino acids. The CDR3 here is CASSQGLMGQETQYF. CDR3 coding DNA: TGTGCCAGCAGCCAAGGGCTTATGGGTCAAGAGACCCAGTACTTC.

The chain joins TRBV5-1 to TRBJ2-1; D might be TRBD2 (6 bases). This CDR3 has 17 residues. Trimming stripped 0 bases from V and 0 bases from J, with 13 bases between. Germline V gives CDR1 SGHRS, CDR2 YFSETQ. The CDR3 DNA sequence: TGCGCCAGCAGCTTGGGAGCTAGCGTGGGCTCCTACAATGAGCAGTTCTTC. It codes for CASSLGASVGSYNEQFF.

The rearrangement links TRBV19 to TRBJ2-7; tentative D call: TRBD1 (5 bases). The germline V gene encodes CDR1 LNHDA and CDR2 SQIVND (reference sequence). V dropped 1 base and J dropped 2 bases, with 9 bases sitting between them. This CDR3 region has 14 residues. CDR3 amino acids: CASSIGQLTYEQYF. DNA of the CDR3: TGTGCCAGTAGTATAGGACAGCTTACCTACGAGCAGTACTTC.

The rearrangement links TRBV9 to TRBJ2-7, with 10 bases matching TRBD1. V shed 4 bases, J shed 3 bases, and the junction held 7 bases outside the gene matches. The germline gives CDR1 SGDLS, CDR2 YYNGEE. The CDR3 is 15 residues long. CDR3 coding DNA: TGTGCCAGCAGCACGCGGACAGGGGGAAACTACGAGCAGTACTTC. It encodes CASSTRTGGNYEQYF.

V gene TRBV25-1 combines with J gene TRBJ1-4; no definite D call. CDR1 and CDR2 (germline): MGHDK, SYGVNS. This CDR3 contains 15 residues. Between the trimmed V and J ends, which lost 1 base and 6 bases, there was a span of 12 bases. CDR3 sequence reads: CASSEFRFSHEKLFF. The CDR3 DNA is TGTGCCAGCAGTGAATTTAGGTTTTCGCATGAAAAACTGTTTTTT.

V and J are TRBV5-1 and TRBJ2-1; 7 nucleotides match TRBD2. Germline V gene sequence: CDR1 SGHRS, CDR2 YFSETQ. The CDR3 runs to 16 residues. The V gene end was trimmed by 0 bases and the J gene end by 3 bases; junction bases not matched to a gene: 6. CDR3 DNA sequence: TGCGCCAGCAGCTTGGACTGGGGGGGAGACTACAATGAGCAGTTCTTC. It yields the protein CASSLDWGGDYNEQFF.

CDR3 coding DNA: TGTGCCAGCAGCGCAGAGGGGTGGGACATTCTTACGGATGGCTACACCTTC. Protein product: CASSAEGWDILTDGYTF. The V and J genes are TRBV13 and TRBJ1-2; possible D gene TRBD1, 6 bases. Germline-derived CDR1 and CDR2 are PRHDT and FYEKMQ (reference sequence). Trimming cost V 5 bases and J 6 bases, with 25 bases left between them. The length of the CDR3 is 17 residues.

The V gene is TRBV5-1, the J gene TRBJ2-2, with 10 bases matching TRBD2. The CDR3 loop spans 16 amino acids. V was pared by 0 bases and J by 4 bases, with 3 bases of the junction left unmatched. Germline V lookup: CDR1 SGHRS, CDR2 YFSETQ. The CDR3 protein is CASSLASGSVTGELFF. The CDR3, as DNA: TGCGCCAGCAGCTTGGCTAGCGGGAGTGTCACCGGGGAGCTGTTTTTT.